This T cell receptor beta chain originates from a study of blood T cell repertoires in COVID-19 (dated by TCRdb to the early 2020s). In terms of the full investigation: Samples from collaborators originated in the United States, Italy and Spain and spanned both the acute and convalescent phases of COVID-19. The repertoires were released in a freely available public database meant as a resource for research on the immune response to SARS-CoV-2. The prospective study material was composed of cDNA or gDNA derived from T cells, B-cell-depleted T cells, or PBMCs. Nearly every sample came with metadata listing a de-identified subject ID, COVID-19 status, age in years and sex. The samples were drawn from two sources: the first 160 participants of the ongoing ImmuneRACE study, and 950 to 1,500 subjects contributed by 6 global collaborators. Where available, HLA class I and class II types were obtained from metadata supplied by the sample provider rather than from assay-based typing. Deeply sampled blood TCRbeta repertoires from subjects exposed to, actively infected with, or recovered from COVID-19 were included in the dataset.

In regard to this clone: This clone's antigen is unknown. The input lacks base qualities; no much larger clone sits a single base away.

Each collaborating institution followed its own protocols to collect whole blood in K2EDTA tubes. Collaborator samples were shipped for TCRbeta analysis as frozen whole blood, isolated PBMCs, or DNA extracted from either sample type. What the research found in general, with its limitations: The amount of clinical and demographic metadata varied by source and participant and was provided uncurated.

V is reduced by 3 bases and J by 0 bases, leaving a spacing of 6 bases between them. From cysteine to phenylalanine, the CDR3 is 13 amino acids long. Only the CDR3 portion is preserved as DNA: 39 bases, with reading frame beginning at the first base. CDR1 and CDR2, per the germline V gene, are MNHNS and SASEGT. TCRbeta CDR3 regions were amplified from genomic DNA using the immunoSEQ Assay, a bias-controlled multiplex PCR. The original pipeline was this. The number of nucleated cells in each sample was estimated from the amplification of reference gene primers within the assay. To quantify the absolute abundance of each unique TCRbeta CDR3 rearrangement, sequence reads were collapsed and filtered. For each sample, productive Simpson clonality was calculated by taking the square root of Simpson's diversity index across productive rearrangements. TCRdb holds this immuneACCESS table with in-frame rearrangements only. Some clones are missing; in checked studies, unresolved V genes explain under half, and the rest has no known cause. That table gives V, J and clone size, and the DNA gave D and trimming. The sample has about 210,000 clones on record, 83% of them singletons. Of the sample, roughly 2.7% falls within the top ten clones.

The TCR was taken from a woman between 35 and 50 years old with active or convalescent COVID-19. The V gene is TRBV6-1 and the J gene is TRBJ2-7; confidence is insufficient to name the D gene. Sequenced sample: peripheral blood. The DNA is TGTGCCAGCAGTGATCCATCCTCCTACGAGCAGTACTTC. Its protein reads: CASSDPSSYEQYF.